The 10 T cell receptor beta chains given below trace back to one sample, sequenced in a study of CD8 T cells in Susac syndrome. Reverse transcription used about 0.5 to 1 ug RNA and random hexamers. MiXCR, applied by TCRdb to the immunoSEQ multiplex PCR reads, yields one record per CDR3 protein. The sample lists under 550,000 distinct CDR3 sequences, approximately 85% occurring once. The sequenced sample consisted of CD8+ T cells from PBMCs. These receptor sequences come from a human donor with multiple sclerosis.

V and J are TRBV30 and TRBJ1-2; D is uncertain. The CDR3 spans 14 residues. V shed 3 bases and J shed 1 base, with 12 bases lying between them. From germline, CDR1 is GTSNPN and CDR2 SVGIG (reference sequence). The CDR3 protein is CAWRDGEFNYGYTF. In nucleotides, the CDR3 is TGTGCCTGGAGGGACGGAGAGTTTAACTATGGCTACACCTTC.

This clonotype was detected once. This chain uses TRBV30 with TRBJ1-5; D gene ambiguous. Trimming shortened V by 7 bases and J by 4 bases, and 2 bases separated the two germline ends. CDR3 length equals 9 residues. Looked up from germline, CDR1 is GTSNPN and CDR2 is SVGIG (reference sequence). The CDR3 protein is CAYNQPQHF. The CDR3 DNA follows: TGTGCCTATAATCAGCCCCAGCATTTT.

This clonotype showed up just once. V gene TRBV6-5 combines with J gene TRBJ2-1; the match to TRBD2 covers 7 bases. The V and J ends lost 6 bases and 9 bases, in that order; junction bases with no gene match: 5. CDR1 MNHEY and CDR2 SVGAGI come from the germline V gene. The CDR3 length is 12 residues. The CDR3 DNA sequence: TGTGCCAGCAGCTCGCCTAGCGGTGAGCAGTTCTTC. As protein: CASSSPSGEQFF.

The J gene is TRBJ1-1, the V gene TRBV5-6; D gene ambiguous. V lost 3 bases and J lost 1, with 13 bases in between. Germline V lookup: CDR1 SGHDT, CDR2 YYEEEE. There are 15 residues in the CDR3. CDR3 residues: CASSSPGSGNTEAFF. The CDR3 coding sequence is TGTGCCAGCAGCTCTCCGGGCTCCGGGAACACTGAAGCTTTCTTT.

This clonotype was counted only a few times. CDR3 sequence (DNA): TGTGCCAGCAGTTACCCGACCGGGGAGCTGTTTTTT. Amino acids: CASSYPTGELFF. The chain uses TRBV6-5 and TRBJ2-2; D ambiguous. CDR3 length: 12 amino acids. V was trimmed by 2 bases and J by 5 bases, leaving 3 bases between them. Germline lookup yields CDR1 MNHEY and CDR2 SVGAGI.

V and J are TRBV5-4 and TRBJ2-3, with 7 nucleotides matching TRBD2. V was clipped by 0 bases and J by 4 bases; unmatched bases: 8. Germline V gene lookup returns CDR1 SGHNT and CDR2 YYREEE (reference sequence). The CDR3 loop spans 16 amino acids. The CDR3 loop is CASSLVLAVFPDTQYF. The CDR3 nucleotides read TGTGCCAGCAGCTTGGTGCTAGCGGTATTTCCAGATACGCAGTATTTT.

The chain joins TRBV5-1 to TRBJ2-6; D is ambiguous. Between the trimmed V and J ends, which lost 4 bases and 0 bases, there was a span of 8 bases. The CDR3 has 15 residues. CDR1 is SGHRS, CDR2 YFSETQ, per germline. CDR3 loop: CASSPITSGANVLTF. The CDR3 DNA reads as TGCGCCAGCAGCCCAATAACCTCTGGGGCCAACGTCCTGACTTTC.

The chain recombines TRBV29-1 with TRBJ2-7; 7 bases are shared with TRBD2. The CDR3 runs 13 residues. The germline CDR1 and CDR2 sequences are SQVTM and ANQGSEA. J was trimmed by 1 base and V by 3 bases; bases with no gene match: 3. The CDR3 DNA reads as TGCAGCGTTGATGGGGGGGAATCCTACGAGCAGTACTTC. Amino acids: CSVDGGESYEQYF.

The chain employs TRBV13 and TRBJ1-2, with D unresolved. Trimming took off 5 bases at V and 2 bases at J, with 15 bases between the two ends. CDR1 and CDR2 (germline): PRHDT, FYEKMQ (reference sequence). The CDR3 length is 15 residues. CDR3 coding DNA: TGTGCCAGCAGCACCTTCTGGGGTGCGAACTATGGCTACACCTTC. Residues: CASSTFWGANYGYTF.

V and J are TRBV5-6 and TRBJ1-2; TRBD1 agrees at 7 bases. J was trimmed by 5 bases and V by 4 bases; bases with no gene match: 8. Germline V gene sequence: CDR1 SGHDT, CDR2 YYEEEE. This CDR3 spans 14 amino acids. CDR3 coding DNA: TGTGCCAGCAGCACGGACAGGTTTAGGTATGGCTACACCTTC. Its translation: CASSTDRFRYGYTF. Based on the CDR3 plus reference TRBV5-6 and TRBJ1-2, the full variable domain is DAGVTQSPTHLIKTRGQQVTLRCSPKSGHDTVSWYQQALGQGPQFIFQYYEEEERQRGNFPDRFSGHQFPNYSSELNVNALLLGDSALYLCASSTDRFRYGYTFGSGTRLTVV.